A single sample gave rise to the 20 T cell receptor beta chains below, sequenced in a study of glioma-infiltrating T cells after dendritic cell vaccination. Generated by immunoSEQ multiplex PCR, the TCRdb table keeps only in-frame clones and is missing some. The data show under 100,000 clones, more than 70% seen once. The sequencing here drew on blood, taken before dendritic cell vaccination. These receptors all come from a human donor with glioblastoma.

The V gene is TRBV9, the J gene TRBJ2-7, with TRBD2 identical over 12 bases. Germline V gene sequence: CDR1 SGDLS, CDR2 YYNGEE. The V and J ends lost 0 bases and 0 bases, in that order; junction bases with no gene match: 1. The CDR3 totals 16 residues. The CDR3 DNA follows: TGTGCCAGCAGCGTAGGACTAGCGGGAGCCTCCTACGAGCAGTACTTC. The encoded protein is CASSVGLAGASYEQYF.

This clone was detected once. The chain combines TRBV6-1 with TRBJ2-1; D is possibly TRBD2 (5 bases). Germline-derived CDR1 and CDR2 are MNHNS and SASEGT. This CDR3 is built from 16 residues. Trimming removed 1 base from V and 0 bases from J, with 10 bases in between. CDR3 residues: CASSEDVGSSYNEQFF. The CDR3 nucleotides read TGTGCCAGCAGTGAAGACGTGGGGAGCTCCTACAATGAGCAGTTCTTC.

The CDR3 is CASSAGYPGTEAFF. The CDR3 coding sequence is TGTGCCAGCAGTGCCGGGTATCCGGGTACTGAAGCTTTCTTT. The gene calls are TRBV6-5 and TRBJ1-1; D unclear. The V end was cut by 5 bases, the J end by 5 bases, with 15 bases between. The germline V gene has CDR1 MNHEY and CDR2 SVGAGI. There are 14 residues in the CDR3.

The J gene is TRBJ1-2, the V gene TRBV27, with 8 positions matching TRBD1. CDR1 is MNHEY and CDR2 is SMNVEV in the germline V gene (reference sequence). The trim removed 2 bases at V and 8 bases at J, leaving 10 bases unmatched. The CDR3 length is 15 residues. CDR3 nucleotides: TGTGCCAGCAGTTTAAGGGTTGGGGGACAGGAGGGCTACACCTTC. This translates into CASSLRVGGQEGYTF.

V and J are TRBV27 and TRBJ1-5, with TRBD1 identical over 10 bases. The junction had 5 bases not matched to a gene; V was cut back by 5 bases and J by 7 bases. This CDR3 spans 14 amino acids. Germline V gives CDR1 MNHEY, CDR2 SMNVEV (reference sequence). The chain's CDR3 is CASSTGDRGQPQHF. The CDR3 DNA reads as TGTGCCAGCAGTACCGGGGACAGGGGACAGCCCCAGCATTTT.

The chain couples TRBV6-5 to TRBJ2-7; maybe TRBD1 (5 bases). Trimming pared 2 bases from V and 1 base from J, leaving 6 bases between. This CDR3 has 13 amino acids. Germline CDR1 reads MNHEY; CDR2 reads SVGAGI. CDR3 in amino acids: CASSYRGSYEQYF. CDR3 nucleotide sequence: TGTGCCAGCAGTTACAGGGGTTCCTACGAGCAGTACTTC.

In nucleotides, the CDR3 is TGTGCCAGCAGCCTCGACAACCGTCAGACTGAAGCTTTCTTT. Translating gives CASSLDNRQTEAFF. The chain couples TRBV7-9 to TRBJ1-1; the D is unclear. The germline V and J ends were trimmed by 5 bases and 5 bases, with 15 bases remaining between them. The CDR3 consists of 14 residues. CDR1 is SEHNR and CDR2 is FQNEAQ in the germline V gene (reference sequence).

The chain combines TRBV27 with TRBJ1-2; possible D gene TRBD1, 5 bases. CDR3 length: 13 residues. Germline V CDR1 and CDR2: MNHEY, SMNVEV (reference sequence). The V end lost 2 bases, the J end lost 2 bases, and 6 bases lay between the germline ends. The CDR3 loop is CASSLNRNYGYTF. In DNA form, the CDR3 reads TGTGCCAGCAGTTTAAACAGGAACTATGGCTACACCTTC.

CDR3 region: CASSTGGVRGDRNTEAFF. CDR3 sequence (DNA): TGCGCCAGCAGCACCGGAGGTGTCAGGGGGGACCGGAACACTGAAGCTTTCTTT. This chain connects TRBV5-1 to TRBJ1-1; 7 bases are a match to TRBD1. The CDR3 is 18 residues long. V shed 4 bases and J 1 base; nucleotides not matched to a gene: 16. Germline V gene sequence: CDR1 SGHRS, CDR2 YFSETQ.

V and J are TRBV4-2 and TRBJ1-1, with D hard to call. This CDR3 has 13 residues. Per the germline V gene, CDR1 is LGHNA and CDR2 is YNFKEQ. V was clipped by 5 bases and J by 6 bases, with 13 bases between them. CDR3 DNA sequence: TGTGCCAGCAGCTTAGCCATTGGCGCTGAAGCTTTCTTT. Translation: CASSLAIGAEAFF.

This chain links TRBV10-1 with TRBJ2-3; possible D gene TRBD2, 6 bases. CDR1 is WNHNN, CDR2 SYGVQD, per germline (reference sequence). The V end was cut by 3 bases, the J end by 3 bases, with 16 bases between. The CDR3 has 16 residues. The CDR3 region is CASSENRRGDTDTQYF. The CDR3, as DNA: TGCGCCAGCAGTGAAAACCGGCGGGGTGATACAGATACGCAGTATTTT.

The V gene is TRBV18, the J gene TRBJ1-1, with a tentative D call TRBD1 (5 bases). CDR1 is KGHSH and CDR2 is LQKENI in the germline V gene. The CDR3 has 17 residues. The ends were cut back, 2 bases at V and 7 bases at J, with 23 bases in the middle. In DNA form, the CDR3 reads TGTGCCAGCTCACCAGTATACTCACAGGAGGGTGATTTTGAAGCTTTCTTT. It encodes CASSPVYSQEGDFEAFF.

The rearrangement links TRBV19 to TRBJ2-4; 9 bases agree with TRBD1. This CDR3 comprises 17 residues. Trimming took 1 base from V and 1 from J; bases not matched to a gene: 5. CDR1 and CDR2 (germline): LNHDA, SQIVND (reference sequence). The DNA of the CDR3 is TGTGCCAGTAGTATAGTAGGGACAGGGATGGCCAAAAACATTCAGTACTTC. This encodes CASSIVGTGMAKNIQYF. Drawing the rest from reference TRBV19 and TRBJ2-4, the complete variable domain is DGGITQSPKYLFRKEGQNVTLSCEQNLNHDAMYWYRQDPGQGLRLIYYSQIVNDFQKGDIAEGYSVSREKKESFPLTVTSAQKNPTAFYLCASSIVGTGMAKNIQYFGAGTRLSVL.

The chain combines TRBV7-3 with TRBJ2-2, with D tentatively TRBD1 (6 bases). Germline CDR1 SGHTA, CDR2 FQGTGA. Trimming removed 2 bases from V and 1 base from J, with 8 bases in between. There are 15 residues in the CDR3. The CDR3 is CASSLGGRNTGELFF. Written as DNA, the CDR3 is TGTGCCAGCAGCTTAGGGGGCCGGAACACCGGGGAGCTGTTTTTT.

A word on this clone: Other DNA sequences in this specimen translate into the identical CDR3. This rearrangement joins TRBV5-1 to TRBJ2-5, with 11 bases lining up with TRBD2. Trimming removed 0 bases from V and 4 bases from J; junction bases left unmatched: 2. This CDR3 contains 15 residues. Per germline, CDR1 SGHRS and CDR2 YFSETQ. CDR3: CASSLALAGGETQYF. The CDR3 nucleotides are TGCGCCAGCAGCTTGGCTCTAGCGGGAGGAGAGACCCAGTACTTC.

This rearrangement joins TRBV6-5 to TRBJ2-6; D remains unclear. The CDR3 runs to 15 residues. Trimming removed 10 bases at V and 0 bases at J, with 13 bases between. Per the germline V gene, CDR1 is MNHEY and CDR2 is SVGAGI. The CDR3 sequence is CATSRHFSGANVLTF. CDR3 sequence (DNA): TGTGCCACTTCTCGACATTTCTCTGGGGCCAACGTCCTGACTTTC.

The V gene is TRBV15, the J gene TRBJ1-2; possibly TRBD1 for D (5 bases). This CDR3 is built from 13 residues. V was cut by 3 bases and J by 5 bases, with 10 bases left in between. CDR1 LNHNV and CDR2 YYDKDF come from the germline V gene (reference sequence). CDR3 in amino acids: CATSRDGGYGYTF. For the CDR3, the DNA is TGTGCCACCAGCAGGGACGGGGGGTATGGCTACACCTTC.

The chain couples TRBV29-1 to TRBJ2-7; D unresolved. The germline gives CDR1 SQVTM, CDR2 ANQGSEA. The CDR3 sequence is 13 residues long. Trimming shortened V by 5 bases and J by 0 bases, and 11 bases separated the two germline ends. The CDR3 bases are TGCAGCGTTTCTTCAGCGAGCTCCTACGAGCAGTACTTC. This sequence encodes CSVSSASSYEQYF.

The chain uses TRBV6-5 and TRBJ1-1, with D uncertain. CDR3 length equals 15 residues. Trimming removed 0 bases from V and 1 base from J, with 9 bases in between. The germline V gene has CDR1 MNHEY and CDR2 SVGAGI. CDR3 loop: CASSYSEQKNTEAFF. The CDR3 nucleotides read TGTGCCAGCAGTTACTCCGAACAGAAGAACACTGAAGCTTTCTTT.

The rearrangement joins TRBV15 to TRBJ2-1; 15 bases match TRBD2. Trimming at V came to 3 bases and at J to 0 bases, leaving 9 bases not matched to a gene. Germline-derived CDR1 and CDR2 are LNHNV and YYDKDF (reference sequence). There are 20 residues in the CDR3. CDR3 residues: CATSRALGLAGGGSYNEQFF. Here the CDR3 DNA reads TGTGCCACCAGCAGGGCTCTGGGACTAGCGGGAGGAGGCTCCTACAATGAGCAGTTCTTC. Using reference TRBV15 and TRBJ2-1 for the parts outside the CDR3, the full variable domain is DAMVIQNPRYQVTQFGKPVTLSCSQTLNHNVMYWYQQKSSQAPKLLFHYYDKDFNNEADTPDNFQSRRPNTSFCFLDIRSPGLGDTAMYLCATSRALGLAGGGSYNEQFFGPGTRLTVL.